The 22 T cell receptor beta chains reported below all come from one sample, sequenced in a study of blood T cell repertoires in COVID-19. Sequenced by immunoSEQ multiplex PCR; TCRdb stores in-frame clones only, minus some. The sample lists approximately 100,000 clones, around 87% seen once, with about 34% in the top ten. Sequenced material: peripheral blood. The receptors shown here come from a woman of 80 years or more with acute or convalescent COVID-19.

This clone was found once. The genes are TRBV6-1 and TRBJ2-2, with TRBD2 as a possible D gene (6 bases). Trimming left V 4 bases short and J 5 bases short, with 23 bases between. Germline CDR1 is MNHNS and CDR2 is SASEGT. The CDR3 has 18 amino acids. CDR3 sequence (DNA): TGTGCCAGCAGTGTAGTTTTTGGTGCGGGGTTTCTTACCGGGGAGCTGTTTTTT. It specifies CASSVVFGAGFLTGELFF.

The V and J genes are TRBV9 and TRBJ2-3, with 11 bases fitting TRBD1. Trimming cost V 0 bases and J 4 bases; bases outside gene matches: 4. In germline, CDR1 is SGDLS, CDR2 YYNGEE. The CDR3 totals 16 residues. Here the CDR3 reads CASSVVGQGVADTQYF. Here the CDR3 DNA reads TGTGCCAGCAGCGTAGTGGGACAGGGGGTGGCAGATACGCAGTATTTT.

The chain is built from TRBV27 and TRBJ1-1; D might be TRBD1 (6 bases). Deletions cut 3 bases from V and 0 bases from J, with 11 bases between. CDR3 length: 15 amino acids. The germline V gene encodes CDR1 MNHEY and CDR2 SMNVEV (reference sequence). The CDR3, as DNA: TGTGCCAGCAGTTTGGGGGGGCGCGTGAACACTGAAGCTTTCTTT. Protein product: CASSLGGRVNTEAFF.

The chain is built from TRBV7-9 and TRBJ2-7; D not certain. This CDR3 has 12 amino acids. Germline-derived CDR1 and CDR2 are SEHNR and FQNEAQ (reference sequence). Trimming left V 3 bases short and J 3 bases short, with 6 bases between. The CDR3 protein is CASSFDNYEQYF. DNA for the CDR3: TGTGCCAGCAGCTTCGACAACTACGAGCAGTACTTC.

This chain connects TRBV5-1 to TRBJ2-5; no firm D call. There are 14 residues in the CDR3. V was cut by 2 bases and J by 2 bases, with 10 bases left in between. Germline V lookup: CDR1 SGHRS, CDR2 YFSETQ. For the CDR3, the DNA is TGCGCCAGCAGCTTTTCGGGTCGGCAAGAGACCCAGTACTTC. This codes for CASSFSGRQETQYF.

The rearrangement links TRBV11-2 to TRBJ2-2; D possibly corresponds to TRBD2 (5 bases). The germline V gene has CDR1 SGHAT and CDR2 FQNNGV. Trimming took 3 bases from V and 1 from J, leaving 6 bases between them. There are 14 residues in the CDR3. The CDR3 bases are TGTGCCAGCAGCTTGGGAGTGAACACCGGGGAGCTGTTTTTT. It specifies CASSLGVNTGELFF.

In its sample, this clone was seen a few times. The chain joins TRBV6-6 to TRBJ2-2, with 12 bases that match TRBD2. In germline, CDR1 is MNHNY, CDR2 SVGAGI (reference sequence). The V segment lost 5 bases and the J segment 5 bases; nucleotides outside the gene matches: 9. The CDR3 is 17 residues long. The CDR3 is CASSPTGTSGYTGELFF. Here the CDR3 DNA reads TGTGCCAGCAGTCCCACCGGGACTAGCGGGTATACCGGGGAGCTGTTTTTT.

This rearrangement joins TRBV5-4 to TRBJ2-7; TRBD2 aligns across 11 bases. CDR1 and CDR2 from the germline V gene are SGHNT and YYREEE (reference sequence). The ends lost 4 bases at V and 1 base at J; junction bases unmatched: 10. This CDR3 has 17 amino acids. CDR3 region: CASSPPGTSGASYEQYF. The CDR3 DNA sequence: TGTGCCAGCAGCCCCCCCGGGACTAGCGGAGCTTCCTACGAGCAGTACTTC.

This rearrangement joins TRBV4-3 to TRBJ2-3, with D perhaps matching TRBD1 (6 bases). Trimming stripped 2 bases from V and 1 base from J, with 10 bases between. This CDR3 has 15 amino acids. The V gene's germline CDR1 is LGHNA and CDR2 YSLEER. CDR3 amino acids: CASSQRWGRTDTQYF. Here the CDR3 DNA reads TGCGCCAGCAGCCAAAGGTGGGGGCGCACAGATACGCAGTATTTT.

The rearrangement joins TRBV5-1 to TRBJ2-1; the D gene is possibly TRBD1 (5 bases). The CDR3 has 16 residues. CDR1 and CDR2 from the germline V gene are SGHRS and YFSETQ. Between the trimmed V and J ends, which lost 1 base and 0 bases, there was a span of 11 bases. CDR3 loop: CASSLTGQNSYNEQFF. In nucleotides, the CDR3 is TGCGCCAGCAGCTTGACTGGACAAAACTCCTACAATGAGCAGTTCTTC.

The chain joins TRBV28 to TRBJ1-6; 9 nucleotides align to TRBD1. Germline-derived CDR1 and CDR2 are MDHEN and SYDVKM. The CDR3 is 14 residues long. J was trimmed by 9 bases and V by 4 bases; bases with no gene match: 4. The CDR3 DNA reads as TGTGCCAGCAGTTCACAGGGGGCGTTTTCACCCCTCCACTTT. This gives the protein CASSSQGAFSPLHF.

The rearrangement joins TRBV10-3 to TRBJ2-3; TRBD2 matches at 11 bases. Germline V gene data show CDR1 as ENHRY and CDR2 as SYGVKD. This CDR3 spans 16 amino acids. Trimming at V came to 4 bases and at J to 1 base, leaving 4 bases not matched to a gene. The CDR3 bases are TGTGCCATCAGTGCTAAACTAGCGGGGGGCACAGATACGCAGTATTTT. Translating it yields CAISAKLAGGTDTQYF.

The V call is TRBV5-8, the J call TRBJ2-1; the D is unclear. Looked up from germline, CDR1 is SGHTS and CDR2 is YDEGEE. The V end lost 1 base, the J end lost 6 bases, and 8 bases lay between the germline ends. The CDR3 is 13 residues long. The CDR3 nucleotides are TGTGCCAGCAGCTTGAATTCGGGCAATGAGCAGTTCTTC. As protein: CASSLNSGNEQFF.

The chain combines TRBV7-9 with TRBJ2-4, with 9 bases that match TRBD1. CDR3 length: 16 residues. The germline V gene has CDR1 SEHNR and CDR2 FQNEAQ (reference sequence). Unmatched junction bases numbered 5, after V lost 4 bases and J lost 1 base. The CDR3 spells CASSSGQGLAKNIQYF. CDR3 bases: TGTGCCAGCAGCTCGGGACAGGGTCTTGCCAAAAACATTCAGTACTTC.

The CDR3 DNA sequence: TGTGCCAGCAGTTTAGGTTCCTTTGACAGAGCCTCTAACTATGGCTACACCTTC. Translated: CASSLGSFDRASNYGYTF. The V call is TRBV28, the J call TRBJ1-2; D might be TRBD1 (5 bases). This CDR3 has 18 residues. V shed 2 bases and J shed 0 bases, with 19 bases lying between them. The V gene's germline CDR1 is MDHEN and CDR2 SYDVKM.

As DNA, the CDR3 is TGTGCCAGCAGTTTAGAGGGTCCCCTCTATGGCTACACCTTC. Its translation: CASSLEGPLYGYTF. V is TRBV28 and J is TRBJ1-2; D ambiguous. Germline V lookup: CDR1 MDHEN, CDR2 SYDVKM. With 2 bases removed from V and 4 bases from J, the gap between germline ends came to 11 bases. This CDR3 comprises 14 residues.

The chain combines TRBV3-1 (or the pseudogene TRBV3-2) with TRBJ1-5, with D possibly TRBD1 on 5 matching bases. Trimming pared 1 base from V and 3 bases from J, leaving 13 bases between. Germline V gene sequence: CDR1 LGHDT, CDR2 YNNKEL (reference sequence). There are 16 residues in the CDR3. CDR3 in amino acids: CASSQGSGQDNQPQHF. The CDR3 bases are TGTGCCAGCAGCCAAGGTTCAGGGCAAGACAATCAGCCCCAGCATTTT.

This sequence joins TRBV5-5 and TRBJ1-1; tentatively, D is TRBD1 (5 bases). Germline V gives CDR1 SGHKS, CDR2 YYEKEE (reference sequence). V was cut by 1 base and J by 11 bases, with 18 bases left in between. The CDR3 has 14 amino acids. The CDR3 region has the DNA TGTGCCAGCAGCTTGATCGGCGGGGGGTTTGTGGCTTTCTTT. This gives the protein CASSLIGGGFVAFF. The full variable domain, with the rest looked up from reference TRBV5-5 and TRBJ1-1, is DAGVTQSPTHLIKTRGQQVTLRCSPISGHKSVSWYQQVLGQGPQFIFQYYEKEERGRGNFPDRFSARQFPNYSSELNVNALLLGDSALYLCASSLIGGGFVAFFGQGTRLTVV.

The CDR3 loop is CASSWGGATDTQYF. The CDR3 nucleotides are TGCGCCAGCAGTTGGGGGGGCGCCACAGATACGCAGTATTTT. This chain links TRBV10-1 with TRBJ2-3, with D maybe TRBD2 (7 bases). This CDR3 contains 14 residues. Between the trimmed V and J ends, which lost 5 bases and 2 bases, there was a span of 11 bases. Germline assignment: CDR1 WNHNN and CDR2 SYGVQD (reference sequence).

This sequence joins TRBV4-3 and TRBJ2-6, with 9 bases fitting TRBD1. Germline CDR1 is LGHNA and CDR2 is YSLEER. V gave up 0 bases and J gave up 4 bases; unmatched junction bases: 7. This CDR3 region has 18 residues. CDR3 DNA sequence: TGCGCCAGCAGCCAAGATTCCGGGACAGGGTGGGGGGCCAACGTCCTGACTTTC. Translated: CASSQDSGTGWGANVLTF.

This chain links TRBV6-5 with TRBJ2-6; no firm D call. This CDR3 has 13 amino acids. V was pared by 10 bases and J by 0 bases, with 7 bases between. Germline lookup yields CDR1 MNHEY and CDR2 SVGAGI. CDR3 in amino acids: CAIPSSGANVLTF. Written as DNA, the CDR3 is TGTGCCATACCCAGCTCTGGGGCCAACGTCCTGACTTTC.

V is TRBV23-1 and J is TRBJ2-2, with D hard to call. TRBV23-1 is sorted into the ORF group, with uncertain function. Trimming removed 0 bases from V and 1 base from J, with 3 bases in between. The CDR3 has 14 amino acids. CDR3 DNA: TGCGCCAGCAGTCAATCCAGGAACACCGGGGAGCTGTTTTTT. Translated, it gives CASSQSRNTGELFF.